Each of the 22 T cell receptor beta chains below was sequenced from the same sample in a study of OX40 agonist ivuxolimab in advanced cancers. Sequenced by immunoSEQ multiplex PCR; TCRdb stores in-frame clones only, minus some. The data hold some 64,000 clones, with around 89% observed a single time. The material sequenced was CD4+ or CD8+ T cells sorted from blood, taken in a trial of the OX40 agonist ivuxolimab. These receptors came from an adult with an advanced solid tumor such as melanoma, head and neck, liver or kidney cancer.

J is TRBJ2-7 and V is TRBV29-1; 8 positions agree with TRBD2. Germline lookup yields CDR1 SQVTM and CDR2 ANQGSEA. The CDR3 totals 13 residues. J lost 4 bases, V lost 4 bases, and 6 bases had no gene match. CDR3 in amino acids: CSVGASGSYEQYF. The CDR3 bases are TGCAGCGTTGGCGCTAGCGGGTCTTACGAGCAGTACTTC.

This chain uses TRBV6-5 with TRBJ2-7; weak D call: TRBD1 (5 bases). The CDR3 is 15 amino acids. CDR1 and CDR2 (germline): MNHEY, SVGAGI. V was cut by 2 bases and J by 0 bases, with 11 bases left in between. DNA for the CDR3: TGTGCCAGCAGTTACCAGACAGAGAGCTCCTACGAGCAGTACTTC. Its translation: CASSYQTESSYEQYF.

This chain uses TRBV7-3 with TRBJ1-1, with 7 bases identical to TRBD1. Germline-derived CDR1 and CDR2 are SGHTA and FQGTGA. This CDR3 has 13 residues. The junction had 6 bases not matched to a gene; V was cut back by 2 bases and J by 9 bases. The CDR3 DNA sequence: TGTGCCAGCAGCTTAGACAGGGAGGCAAAAGCTTTCTTT. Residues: CASSLDREAKAFF.

This chain's CDR3 is CASSARTGDEKLFF. CDR3 nucleotide sequence: TGTGCCAGCAGCGCCAGGACAGGGGATGAAAAACTGTTTTTT. The chain has TRBV9 and TRBJ1-4; 9 bases are shared with TRBD1. The V segment lost 3 bases and the J segment 6 bases; nucleotides outside the gene matches: 3. Germline V gives CDR1 SGDLS, CDR2 YYNGEE. The length of the CDR3 is 14 residues.

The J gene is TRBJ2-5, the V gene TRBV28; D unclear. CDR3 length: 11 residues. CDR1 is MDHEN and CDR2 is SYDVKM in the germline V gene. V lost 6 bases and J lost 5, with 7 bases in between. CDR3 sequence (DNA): TGTGCCAGCAGGGTTGAGGAGACCCAGTACTTC. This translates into CASRVEETQYF.

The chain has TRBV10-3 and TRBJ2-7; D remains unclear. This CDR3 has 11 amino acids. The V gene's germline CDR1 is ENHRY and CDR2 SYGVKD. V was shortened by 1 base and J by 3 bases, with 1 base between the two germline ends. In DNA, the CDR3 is TGTGCCATCAGTGAGTTCTACGAGCAGTACTTC. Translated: CAISEFYEQYF.

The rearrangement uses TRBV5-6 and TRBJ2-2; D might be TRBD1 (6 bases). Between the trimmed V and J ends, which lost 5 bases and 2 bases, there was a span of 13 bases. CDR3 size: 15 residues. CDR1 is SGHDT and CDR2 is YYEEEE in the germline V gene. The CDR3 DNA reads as TGTGCCAGCAGGATAGGGACAACAAACACCGGGGAGCTGTTTTTT. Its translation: CASRIGTTNTGELFF. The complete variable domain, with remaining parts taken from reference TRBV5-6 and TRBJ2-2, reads DAGVTQSPTHLIKTRGQQVTLRCSPKSGHDTVSWYQQALGQGPQFIFQYYEEEERQRGNFPDRFSGHQFPNYSSELNVNALLLGDSALYLCASRIGTTNTGELFFGEGSRLTVL.

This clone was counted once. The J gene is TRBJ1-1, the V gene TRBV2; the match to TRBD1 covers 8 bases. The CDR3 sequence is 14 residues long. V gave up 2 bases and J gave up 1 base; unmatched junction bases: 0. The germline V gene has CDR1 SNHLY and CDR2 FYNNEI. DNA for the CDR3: TGTGCCAGCAGTGAACAGGGGGCGAACACTGAAGCTTTCTTT. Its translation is CASSEQGANTEAFF.

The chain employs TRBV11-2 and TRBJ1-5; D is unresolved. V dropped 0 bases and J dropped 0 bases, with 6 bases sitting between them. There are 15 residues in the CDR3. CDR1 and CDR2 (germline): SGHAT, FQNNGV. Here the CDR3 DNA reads TGTGCCAGCAGCTTAGACAGAACTAGCAATCAGCCCCAGCATTTT. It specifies CASSLDRTSNQPQHF. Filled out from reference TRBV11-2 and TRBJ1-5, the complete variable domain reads EAGVAQSPRYKIIEKRQSVAFWCNPISGHATLYWYQQILGQGPKLLIQFQNNGVVDDSQLPKDRFSAERLKGVDSTLKIQPAKLEDSAVYLCASSLDRTSNQPQHFGDGTRLSIL.

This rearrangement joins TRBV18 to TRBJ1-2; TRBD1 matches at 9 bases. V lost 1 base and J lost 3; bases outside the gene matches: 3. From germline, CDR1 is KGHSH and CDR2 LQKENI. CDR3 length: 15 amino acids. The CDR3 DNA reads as TGTGCCAGCTCACCACGGGACAGGGAGGACTATGGCTACACCTTC. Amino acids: CASSPRDREDYGYTF.

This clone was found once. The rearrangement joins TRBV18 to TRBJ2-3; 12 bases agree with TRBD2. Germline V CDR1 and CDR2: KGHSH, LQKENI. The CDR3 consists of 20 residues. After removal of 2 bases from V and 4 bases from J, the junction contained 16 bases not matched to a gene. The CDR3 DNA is TGTGCCAGCTCACCAGGAATAGTGACTAGCGGGAGTGGAGAATCAGATACGCAGTATTTT. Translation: CASSPGIVTSGSGESDTQYF.

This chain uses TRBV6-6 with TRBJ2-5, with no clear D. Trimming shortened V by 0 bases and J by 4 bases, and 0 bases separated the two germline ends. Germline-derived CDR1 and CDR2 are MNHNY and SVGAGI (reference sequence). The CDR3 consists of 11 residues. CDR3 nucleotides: TGTGCCAGCAGTTACTCAGAGACCCAGTACTTC. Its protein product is CASSYSETQYF.

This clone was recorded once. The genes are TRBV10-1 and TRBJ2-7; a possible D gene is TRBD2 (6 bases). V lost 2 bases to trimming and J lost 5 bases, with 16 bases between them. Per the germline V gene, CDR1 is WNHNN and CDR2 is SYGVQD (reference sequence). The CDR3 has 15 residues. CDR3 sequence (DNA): TGCGCCAGCAGTGAGAACGGGGCAGGCGGGAACGAGCAGTACTTC. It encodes CASSENGAGGNEQYF.

CDR3: CASTSPWGDDNNQPQHF. DNA for the CDR3: TGTGCCAGCACCTCCCCCTGGGGAGACGATAACAATCAGCCCCAGCATTTT. This chain links TRBV7-2 with TRBJ1-5, with no clear D. Per the germline V gene, CDR1 is SGHTA and CDR2 is FQGNSA. Trimming took 7 bases from V and 3 from J, leaving 22 bases between them. The CDR3 totals 17 residues.

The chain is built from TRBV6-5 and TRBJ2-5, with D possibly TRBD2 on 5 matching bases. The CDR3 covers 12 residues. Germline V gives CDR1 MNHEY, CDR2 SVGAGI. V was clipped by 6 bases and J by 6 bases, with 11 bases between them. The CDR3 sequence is CASSSYGKTQYF. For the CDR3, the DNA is TGTGCCAGCAGCTCCTACGGGAAGACCCAGTACTTC.

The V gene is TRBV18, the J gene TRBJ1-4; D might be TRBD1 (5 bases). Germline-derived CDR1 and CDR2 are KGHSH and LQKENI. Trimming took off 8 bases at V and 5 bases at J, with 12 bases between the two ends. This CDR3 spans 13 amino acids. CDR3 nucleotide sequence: TGTGCCAGCCAGGGCGGGGCGAATGAAAAACTGTTTTTT. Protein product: CASQGGANEKLFF.

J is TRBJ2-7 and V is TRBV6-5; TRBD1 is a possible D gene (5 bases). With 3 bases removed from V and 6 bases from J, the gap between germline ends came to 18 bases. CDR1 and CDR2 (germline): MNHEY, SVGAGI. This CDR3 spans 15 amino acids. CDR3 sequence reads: CASSYGAGNGFEQYF. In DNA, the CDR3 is TGTGCCAGCAGTTATGGGGCAGGGAACGGCTTCGAGCAGTACTTC.

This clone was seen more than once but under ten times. CDR3 region: CASSGQGRGNTIYF. The CDR3, as DNA: TGTGCCAGCAGCGGACAGGGACGCGGAAACACCATATATTTT. This chain joins TRBV28 and TRBJ1-3; TRBD1 agrees at 8 bases. The junction had 5 bases not matched to a gene; V was cut back by 6 bases and J by 4 bases. Germline values: CDR1 MDHEN, CDR2 SYDVKM. CDR3 length equals 14 residues.

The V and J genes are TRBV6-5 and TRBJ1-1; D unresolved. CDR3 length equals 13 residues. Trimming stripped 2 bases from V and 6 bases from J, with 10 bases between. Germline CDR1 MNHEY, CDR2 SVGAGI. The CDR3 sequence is CASSYEGAAEAFF. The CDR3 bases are TGTGCCAGCAGTTACGAGGGCGCGGCTGAAGCTTTCTTT.

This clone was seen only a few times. The CDR3 DNA is TGTGCCAGCAGAAGACAGGGGGCTCAGCCCCAGCATTTT. Translating it yields CASRRQGAQPQHF. The genes are TRBV28 and TRBJ1-5, with 10 bases identical to TRBD1. Losses at the gene ends were 6 bases for V and 6 bases for J; bases not matched to a gene: 2. The CDR3 is 13 residues long. From germline, CDR1 is MDHEN and CDR2 SYDVKM.

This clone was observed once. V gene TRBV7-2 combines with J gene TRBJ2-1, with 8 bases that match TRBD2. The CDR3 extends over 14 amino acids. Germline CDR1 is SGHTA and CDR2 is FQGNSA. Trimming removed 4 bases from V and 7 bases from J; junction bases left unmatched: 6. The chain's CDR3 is CASSYQRERNEQFF. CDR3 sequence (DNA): TGTGCCAGCAGCTACCAGCGGGAGCGGAATGAGCAGTTCTTC.

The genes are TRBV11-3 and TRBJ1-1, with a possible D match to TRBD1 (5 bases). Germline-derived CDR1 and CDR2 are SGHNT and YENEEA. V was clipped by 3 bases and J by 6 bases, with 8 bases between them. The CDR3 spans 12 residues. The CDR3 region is CASSFGASEAFF. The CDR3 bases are TGTGCCAGCAGCTTCGGGGCTTCTGAAGCTTTCTTT. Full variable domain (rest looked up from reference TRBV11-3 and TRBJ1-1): EAGVVQSPRYKIIEKKQPVAFWCNPISGHNTLYWYLQNLGQGPELLIRYENEEAVDDSQLPKDRFSAERLKGVDSTLKIQPAELGDSAVYLCASSFGASEAFFGQGTRLTVV.